The source of this T cell receptor beta chain is a study of blood T cell repertoires in COVID-19. For the study at large: COVID-19 samples from acute and convalescent phases originated in the United States, Italy and Spain.

The CDR3 spans 16 residues. V was clipped by 5 bases and J by 2 bases, with 14 bases between them. Germline-derived CDR1 and CDR2 are SGHRS and YFSETQ. Sequenced by immunoSEQ multiplex PCR; TCRdb stores in-frame clones only, minus some. Altogether 200,000 to 250,000 clones are present, approximately 80% being singletons, with the ten largest covering around 9.2%. Among Cohort 3 donors, those recovered had two negative PCRs, clearance, or symptom resolution. The sample comprised PBMCs or T cells enriched from blood (not recorded which). The clonotype comes from a man aged 35 to 55 who had recovered from COVID-19. This chain links TRBV5-1 with TRBJ2-6; weak D call: TRBD2 (5 bases). The CDR3 sequence: CASSAGHAAGANVLTF. The CDR3 DNA follows: TGCGCCAGCAGTGCGGGCCACGCTGCTGGGGCCAACGTCCTGACTTTC.